These 21 T cell receptor beta chains were sequenced from one sample in a study of cytomegalovirus exposure and HLA in healthy donors. PCR was performed using 60 Vbeta and 13 Jbeta primers. Some clones are missing from TCRdb's copy, which holds only in-frame ones; the method was immunoSEQ multiplex PCR. The table lists roughly 280,000 clones, more than 55% of them singletons. The specimen sequenced was PBMCs. Receptor source: a female donor in good health and CMV-seronegative.

This clone was detected once. This chain uses TRBV2 with TRBJ2-1, with TRBD2 matching 8 bases. The V gene end was trimmed by 2 bases and the J gene end by 0 bases; junction bases not matched to a gene: 9. Germline V lookup: CDR1 SNHLY, CDR2 FYNNEI. The CDR3 extends over 18 amino acids. The CDR3 nucleotides read TGTGCCAGCAGTGAACCAGAAGACAGCGGGAGCTCCTACAATGAGCAGTTCTTC. Its translation: CASSEPEDSGSSYNEQFF.

A single count supports this clone. The chain joins TRBV6-5 to TRBJ2-4, with 8 bases identical to TRBD1. The CDR3 covers 15 residues. The germline gives CDR1 MNHEY, CDR2 SVGAGI. J was trimmed by 8 bases and V by 6 bases; bases with no gene match: 12. CDR3 coding DNA: TGTGCCAGCAGCTCCTTCGACAGGGGAGTACACATTCAGTACTTC. Its translation: CASSSFDRGVHIQYF.

The chain has TRBV13 and TRBJ2-7; no clear D gene. Germline values: CDR1 PRHDT, CDR2 FYEKMQ (reference sequence). V was pared by 2 bases and J by 0 bases, with 5 bases between. The CDR3 has 13 amino acids. The CDR3 spells CASSLTPSYEQYF. CDR3 nucleotide sequence: TGTGCCAGCAGCTTAACACCCTCCTACGAGCAGTACTTC. The full variable domain, its missing parts supplied by reference TRBV13 and TRBJ2-7, is AAGVIQSPRHLIKEKRETATLKCYPIPRHDTVYWYQQGPGQDPQFLISFYEKMQSDKGSIPDRFSAQQFSDYHSELNMSSLELGDSALYFCASSLTPSYEQYFGPGTRLTVT.

Details on this clone: The sample contains more than one DNA sequence encoding this CDR3. The CDR3 DNA follows: TGTGCCAGCAGTTTCCTGAGCTCCTACGAGCAGTACTTC. This sequence encodes CASSFLSSYEQYF. This rearrangement joins TRBV27 to TRBJ2-7; D gene unclear. This CDR3 has 13 amino acids. CDR1 MNHEY and CDR2 SMNVEV come from the germline V gene (reference sequence). Trimming took 3 bases from V and 0 from J, leaving 6 bases between them.

This rearrangement joins TRBV11-2 to TRBJ2-1; 9 nucleotides align to TRBD1. V lost 0 bases, J lost 5 bases, and 8 bases stayed unmatched. CDR3 length equals 17 residues. Germline V lookup: CDR1 SGHAT, CDR2 FQNNGV. The CDR3: CASSLDPRQGGNNEQFF. DNA for the CDR3: TGTGCCAGCAGCTTAGATCCCCGACAGGGGGGGAACAATGAGCAGTTCTTC.

V usage is TRBV5-1 and J usage is TRBJ2-3; D might be TRBD2 (6 bases). The CDR3 spans 14 residues. Germline CDR1 reads SGHRS; CDR2 reads YFSETQ. V was pared by 0 bases and J by 4 bases, with 9 bases between. CDR3 nucleotides: TGCGCCAGCAGCTTGGCTAGCGCGGCAGATACGCAGTATTTT. Protein product: CASSLASAADTQYF.

This chain connects TRBV28 to TRBJ1-3; D ambiguous. Germline V lookup: CDR1 MDHEN, CDR2 SYDVKM. This CDR3 comprises 15 residues. Trimming shortened V by 4 bases and J by 0 bases, and 10 bases separated the two germline ends. The CDR3 is CASSSPGFSGNTIYF. The CDR3 DNA is TGTGCCAGCAGTTCGCCAGGATTCTCTGGAAACACCATATATTTT.

The J gene is TRBJ1-1, the V gene TRBV7-9; TRBD1 aligns across 7 bases. The CDR3 spans 15 residues. CDR1 is SEHNR and CDR2 is FQNEAQ in the germline V gene (reference sequence). V shed 0 bases and J 4 bases; nucleotides not matched to a gene: 5. The CDR3 sequence: CASSLATGSLTEAFF. The CDR3 DNA follows: TGTGCCAGCAGCTTAGCGACAGGGTCGCTCACTGAAGCTTTCTTT.

This clone has a single count. J is TRBJ2-7 and V is TRBV27; 7 bases line up with TRBD2. Germline V gives CDR1 MNHEY, CDR2 SMNVEV (reference sequence). This CDR3 comprises 16 residues. V shed 0 bases and J 0 bases; nucleotides not matched to a gene: 5. The CDR3 region is CASSLSGGSYSYEQYF. CDR3 nucleotide sequence: TGTGCCAGCAGTTTATCCGGGGGGTCTTACTCCTACGAGCAGTACTTC.

This CDR3 reads CARSLARGQETQYF. The CDR3 DNA is TGTGCCAGAAGCTTGGCAAGGGGGCAAGAGACCCAGTACTTC. The J gene is TRBJ2-5, the V gene TRBV5-3; D may be TRBD1 (6 bases). TRBV5-3 is recorded as an ORF, its role being uncertain. The CDR3 is 14 residues long. V lost 0 bases and J lost 2, with 8 bases in between.

This clone came up once. The rearrangement joins TRBV7-6 to TRBJ2-1; TRBD2 is a possible D gene (5 bases). CDR1 and CDR2 from the germline V gene are SGHVS and FNYEAQ. The germline V and J ends were trimmed by 4 bases and 0 bases, with 10 bases remaining between them. This CDR3 has 15 amino acids. In DNA, the CDR3 is TGTGCCAGCAGCTCCCCAGCGGACTCCTACAATGAGCAGTTCTTC. Protein product: CASSSPADSYNEQFF.

This chain uses TRBV27 with TRBJ2-3, with 12 bases lining up with TRBD1. This CDR3 is 15 amino acids long. With V trimmed by 4 bases and J by 4 bases, 3 bases remained unmatched. CDR1 and CDR2 from the germline V gene are MNHEY and SMNVEV (reference sequence). The CDR3 coding sequence is TGTGCCAGCAGTTCTGGGACAGGGGGCCCAGATACGCAGTATTTT. This encodes CASSSGTGGPDTQYF.

The genes are TRBV15 and TRBJ2-1, with D perhaps matching TRBD1 (6 bases). The CDR3 extends over 14 amino acids. V was clipped by 4 bases and J by 6 bases, with 13 bases between them. The germline CDR1 and CDR2 sequences are LNHNV and YYDKDF (reference sequence). The CDR3 DNA reads TGTGCCACCAGCACTCCAGGGGTAGGCAATGAGCAGTTCTTC. Its protein product is CATSTPGVGNEQFF.

The DNA for the CDR3 is TGCGCCAGCAGCTTGGGGGACAGTAATGAAAAACTGTTTTTT. Amino acids: CASSLGDSNEKLFF. This chain uses TRBV5-1 with TRBJ1-4; 7 bases fit TRBD1. V trimming: 0 bases; J trimming: 4 bases; junction bases outside the gene matches: 0. CDR1 is SGHRS, CDR2 YFSETQ, per germline. The CDR3 consists of 14 residues.

This clone was observed a handful of times. Written as DNA, the CDR3 is TGTGCCAGCAGCGCTTCCGACAGGGGGCGTGGGACTGAAGCTTTCTTT. The encoded protein is CASSASDRGRGTEAFF. The chain uses TRBV11-2 and TRBJ1-1; TRBD1 matches 10 bases. The V gene end was trimmed by 5 bases and the J gene end by 5 bases; junction bases not matched to a gene: 11. The CDR3 has 16 residues. Germline V gene lookup returns CDR1 SGHAT and CDR2 FQNNGV.

This clone occurred once. The chain employs TRBV5-1 and TRBJ2-2; 7 bases match TRBD1. V shed 2 bases and J 4 bases; nucleotides not matched to a gene: 8. From germline, CDR1 is SGHRS and CDR2 YFSETQ. CDR3 length: 16 amino acids. Here the CDR3 reads CASSFIFAGGTGELFF. The CDR3, as DNA: TGCGCCAGCAGCTTCATATTCGCAGGGGGCACCGGGGAGCTGTTTTTT.

J is TRBJ1-2 and V is TRBV7-8; a possible D gene is TRBD1 (5 bases). Trimming shortened V by 5 bases and J by 3 bases, and 16 bases separated the two germline ends. Germline V CDR1 and CDR2: SGHVS, FQNEAQ. This CDR3 contains 15 residues. The CDR3 reads CASSEGAGWDYGYTF. DNA for the CDR3: TGTGCCAGCAGCGAAGGGGCAGGGTGGGACTATGGCTACACCTTC.

CDR3 protein: CASSLFRDSQETQYF. DNA of the CDR3: TGTGCCAGCAGCCTCTTTAGGGACAGCCAAGAGACCCAGTACTTC. The chain joins TRBV7-2 to TRBJ2-5; 7 bases fit TRBD1. The CDR3 consists of 15 residues. The V segment lost 5 bases and the J segment 1 base; nucleotides outside the gene matches: 7. Per germline, CDR1 SGHTA and CDR2 FQGNSA.

This chain connects TRBV2 to TRBJ2-1; no definite D call. Looked up from germline, CDR1 is SNHLY and CDR2 is FYNNEI. Trimming left V 6 bases short and J 7 bases short, with 10 bases between. The length of the CDR3 is 12 residues. The DNA of the CDR3 is TGTGCCAGCAGCCCTAACTCGAATGAGCAGTTCTTC. Encoded protein: CASSPNSNEQFF.

The rearrangement joins TRBV13 to TRBJ2-1; D remains unclear. Germline V CDR1 and CDR2: PRHDT, FYEKMQ (reference sequence). This CDR3 is built from 12 residues. Trimming pared 5 bases from V and 4 bases from J, leaving 6 bases between. This CDR3 reads CASSRVYNEQFF. DNA of the CDR3: TGTGCCAGCAGCCGGGTGTACAATGAGCAGTTCTTC.

This clone has a handful of counts. This chain links TRBV4-1 with TRBJ2-6; D ambiguous. This CDR3 is built from 17 residues. V was shortened by 0 bases and J by 1 base, with 10 bases between the two germline ends. CDR1 and CDR2 (germline): MGHRA, YSYEKL. The CDR3 spells CASSQDRIASGANVLTF. The CDR3 nucleotides read TGCGCCAGCAGCCAAGACAGGATCGCTTCTGGGGCCAACGTCCTGACTTTC.